This TCR beta chain was retrieved from a study of beta chain features in type 1 diabetes. As concerns this clone: Its cognate antigen is unknown.

By way of CD45RO/CCR7/CD25/CD127/CD95/CD27, the CD4+ regulatory, stem cell-like memory, central memory and naive cells were sorted. The CDR3 sequence is 14 residues long. V was shortened by 6 bases and J by 4 bases, with 15 bases between the two germline ends. CDR1 and CDR2 from the germline V gene are MDHEN and SYDVKM. Study results and caveats: Patients and controls would be equally affected if PCR favored shorter templates. Shorter TCRB CDR3s, moderately but significantly so, marked every one of the four CD4+ subsets in Type 1 diabetes patients.

Every isolated RNA sample was fully reverse transcribed, so sequencing captured expressed TCRB transcripts. The method was immunoSEQ multiplex PCR; TCRdb's version includes in-frame clones alone and lacks a portion of them. The sample consists of approximately 100,000 clones, about two fifths of them appearing once. This clonotype was obtained from a woman aged 18-35 years in good health. V usage is TRBV28 and J usage is TRBJ1-2; tentative D call: TRBD1 (6 bases). Sequencing was performed on stem cell memory CD4+ T cells from blood. The CDR3 DNA follows: TGTGCCAGCAGCTTGGACAGCATAGTCTATGGCTACACCTTC. Its translation is CASSLDSIVYGYTF.